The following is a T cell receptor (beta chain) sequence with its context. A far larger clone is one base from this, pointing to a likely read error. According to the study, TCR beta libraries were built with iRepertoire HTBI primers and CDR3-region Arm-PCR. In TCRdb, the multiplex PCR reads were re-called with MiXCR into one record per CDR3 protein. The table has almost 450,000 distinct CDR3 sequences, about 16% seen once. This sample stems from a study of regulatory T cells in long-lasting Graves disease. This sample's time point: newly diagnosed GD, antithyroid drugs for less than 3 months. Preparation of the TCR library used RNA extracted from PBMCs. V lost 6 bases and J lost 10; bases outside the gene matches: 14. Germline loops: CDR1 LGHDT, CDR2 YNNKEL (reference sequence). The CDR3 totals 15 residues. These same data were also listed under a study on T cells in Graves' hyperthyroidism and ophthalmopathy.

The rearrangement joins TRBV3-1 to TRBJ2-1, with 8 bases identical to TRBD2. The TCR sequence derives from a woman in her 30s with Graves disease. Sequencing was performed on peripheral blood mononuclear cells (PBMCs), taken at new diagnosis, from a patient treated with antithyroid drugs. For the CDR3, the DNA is TGTGCCAGCAGACTGGGGCGGGAGGCTACCTACGAGCAGTTCTTC. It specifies CASRLGREATYEQFF.